Below are 9 T cell receptor beta chains sequenced from a single sample in a study of cytomegalovirus exposure and HLA in healthy donors. Primers included in the PCR were 60 Vbeta and 13 Jbeta primers. Libraries were prepared by immunoSEQ multiplex PCR; TCRdb keeps only in-frame clonotypes and omits some of them. The sample carries fewer than 120,000 clones, 86% recorded once. Material for sequencing was PBMCs. These receptors were collected from a man aged 35-49 years in good health and CMV-seronegative.

The gene calls are TRBV21-1 and TRBJ2-7; TRBD2 is the table's D call and was not checked against the DNA. TRBV21-1 is tagged as a pseudogene. This CDR3 has 16 amino acids. The CDR3 DNA sequence: TGTGCCAGCAGCAAAGGGTCCTACGAGGTTAACTACGAGCAGTACTTC. It encodes CASSKGSYEVNYEQYF.

The rearrangement links TRBV5-1 to TRBJ2-1; D gene unclear. CDR1 and CDR2 (germline): SGHRS, YFSETQ. This CDR3 region has 13 residues. The V end lost 0 bases, the J end lost 8 bases, and 9 bases lay between the germline ends. The CDR3 reads CASSLEQTHEQFF. DNA for the CDR3: TGCGCCAGCAGCTTGGAACAGACCCATGAGCAGTTCTTC.

The rearrangement uses TRBV29-1 and TRBJ1-2; D is perhaps TRBD1 (5 bases). CDR1 is SQVTM and CDR2 is ANQGSEA in the germline V gene. The CDR3 loop spans 13 amino acids. V was cut by 3 bases and J by 8 bases, with 16 bases left in between. The CDR3, as DNA: TGCAGCGTTGACAGGGACTTTGGGTTCGGCTACACCTTC. Translation: CSVDRDFGFGYTF. The complete variable domain, with remaining parts taken from reference TRBV29-1 and TRBJ1-2, reads SAVISQKPSRDICQRGTSLTIQCQVDSQVTMMFWYRQQPGQSLTLIATANQGSEATYESGFVIDKFPISRPNLTFSTLTVSNMSPEDSSIYLCSVDRDFGFGYTFGSGTRLTVV.

The V gene is TRBV28, the J gene TRBJ2-7; a possible D gene is TRBD2 (5 bases). CDR1 is MDHEN and CDR2 is SYDVKM in the germline V gene. This CDR3 is 15 amino acids long. The ends were cut back, 8 bases at V and 5 bases at J, with 22 bases in the middle. This CDR3 reads CASGLSYRGQDEQYF. As DNA, the CDR3 is TGTGCCAGCGGCCTAAGTTATCGGGGTCAGGACGAGCAGTACTTC.

The DNA for the CDR3 is TGTGCCAGCAGCCAGGGGTTGGGGCAGGGGGAAAAACTGTTTTTT. This sequence encodes CASSQGLGQGEKLFF. The chain recombines TRBV27 with TRBJ1-4; D possibly corresponds to TRBD1 (6 bases). The V end lost 6 bases, the J end lost 8 bases, and 19 bases lay between the germline ends. CDR3 length: 15 amino acids. Germline lookup yields CDR1 MNHEY and CDR2 SMNVEV (reference sequence). Full variable domain (outside the CDR3, taken from reference TRBV27 and TRBJ1-4): EAQVTQNPRYLITVTGKKLTVTCSQNMNHEYMSWYRQDPGLGLRQIYYSMNVEVTDKGDVPEGYKVSRKEKRNFPLILESPSPNQTSLYFCASSQGLGQGEKLFFGSGTQLSVL.

This clone was found once. V usage is TRBV5-1 and J usage is TRBJ2-1, with a possible D match to TRBD2 (6 bases). The V gene's germline CDR1 is SGHRS and CDR2 YFSETQ. V lost 7 bases to trimming and J lost 4 bases, with 15 bases between them. The CDR3 has 14 residues. CDR3 DNA: TGCGCCAGCGGACCCGGGACTGGATACAATGAGCAGTTCTTC. It is translated as CASGPGTGYNEQFF.

The chain has TRBV6-1 and TRBJ1-1; maybe TRBD1 (6 bases). The CDR3 spans 15 residues. From germline, CDR1 is MNHNS and CDR2 SASEGT. V was clipped by 2 bases and J by 1 base, with 11 bases between them. CDR3 nucleotide sequence: TGTGCCAGCAGTGAAACCTGGACAGCGAACACTGAAGCTTTCTTT. This gives the protein CASSETWTANTEAFF.

This rearrangement joins TRBV5-1 to TRBJ2-4; 9 bases line up with TRBD2. Germline V gene lookup returns CDR1 SGHRS and CDR2 YFSETQ. Unmatched junction bases numbered 6, after V lost 1 base and J lost 4 bases. The CDR3 loop spans 16 amino acids. This CDR3 reads CASSLPSGIGKNIQYF. In nucleotides, the CDR3 is TGCGCCAGCAGCTTGCCTAGCGGGATTGGGAAAAACATTCAGTACTTC.

The chain joins TRBV20-1 to TRBJ1-1; D is uncertain. Germline V lookup: CDR1 DFQATT, CDR2 SNEGSKA (reference sequence). The CDR3 length is 11 residues. The germline V and J ends were trimmed by 7 bases and 3 bases, with 9 bases remaining between them. CDR3 protein: CSGEWDTEAFF. CDR3 nucleotide sequence: TGCAGTGGGGAGTGGGACACTGAAGCTTTCTTT.